Below, 19 T cell receptor beta chains from the same sample are listed, as sequenced in a study of high-grade serous ovarian cancer treatment subgroups. Tumor samples were taken before definitive surgery or chemotherapy. Measured with immunoSEQ multiplex PCR; TCRdb has only the in-frame clones, and not every one. Among around 4,200 clones listed, around three quarters were seen once. The sample was tumor tissue. All receptors come from a human donor with high-grade serous ovarian cancer.

The chain recombines TRBV18 with TRBJ2-1, with D uncertain. The CDR3 spans 12 residues. The V gene lost 3 bases and the J gene lost 14 bases, with 14 bases spanning the gap. Germline-derived CDR1 and CDR2 are KGHSH and LQKENI. The CDR3 region has the DNA TGTGCCAGCTCACCCGCGAGGAGAGAGGAGTTCTTC. Its protein product is CASSPARREEFF. Supplemented by reference TRBV18 and TRBJ2-1, the full variable domain reads NAGVMQNPRHLVRRRGQEARLRCSPMKGHSHVYWYRQLPEEGLKFMVYLQKENIIDESGMPKERFSAEFPKEGPSILRIQQVVRGDSAAYFCASSPARREEFFGPGTRLTVL.

This clone was observed a single time. The chain carries TRBV27 and TRBJ2-1; D gene ambiguous. The CDR3 has 11 amino acids. Germline CDR1 reads MNHEY; CDR2 reads SMNVEV (reference sequence). Trimming shortened V by 4 bases and J by 6 bases, and 4 bases separated the two germline ends. The CDR3 spells CASSYRNEQFF. CDR3 coding DNA: TGTGCCAGCAGTTACCGCAATGAGCAGTTCTTC.

Within the sample, this clone is large. V and J are TRBV7-8 and TRBJ2-3; 8 bases are shared with TRBD2. CDR1 and CDR2 from the germline V gene are SGHVS and FQNEAQ. Trimming removed 0 bases from V and 0 bases from J; junction bases left unmatched: 5. There are 17 residues in the CDR3. The CDR3, as DNA: TGTGCCAGCAGCTTAGCCCCGTTAGCGGGGAGCACAGATACGCAGTATTTT. Encoded protein: CASSLAPLAGSTDTQYF.

This clone has just a few counts. The CDR3 protein is CASKGTGGYEQYF. In DNA, the CDR3 is TGTGCCAGCAAAGGGACAGGGGGCTACGAGCAGTACTTC. V is TRBV2 and J is TRBJ2-7, with 11 bases matching TRBD1. Looked up from germline, CDR1 is SNHLY and CDR2 is FYNNEI. The CDR3 totals 13 residues. Losses at the gene ends were 7 bases for V and 3 bases for J; bases not matched to a gene: 2.

The CDR3 region has the DNA TGTGCCAGCAGTTTATGGCGGGGGCTCGAAGAGACCCAGTACTTC. It specifies CASSLWRGLEETQYF. The V and J genes are TRBV28 and TRBJ2-5; tentatively, D is TRBD2 (7 bases). The CDR3 runs 15 residues. Trimming stripped 0 bases from V and 3 bases from J, with 11 bases between. CDR1 and CDR2 from the germline V gene are MDHEN and SYDVKM. The full variable domain, in which reference TRBV28 and TRBJ2-5 provide the parts outside the CDR3, is DVKVTQSSRYLVKRTGEKVFLECVQDMDHENMFWYRQDPGLGLRLIYFSYDVKMKEKGDIPEGYSVSREKKERFSLILESASTNQTSMYLCASSLWRGLEETQYFGPGTRLLVL.

In this sample, this clone turned up a few times. The chain carries TRBV5-5 and TRBJ1-1, with D possibly being TRBD1 (6 bases). Per the germline V gene, CDR1 is SGHKS and CDR2 is YYEKEE (reference sequence). This CDR3 comprises 14 residues. The V end lost 1 base, the J end lost 4 bases, and 11 bases lay between the germline ends. DNA of the CDR3: TGTGCCAGCAGCTTGATATCGGGGGCCACTGAAGCTTTCTTT. Amino acid sequence: CASSLISGATEAFF.

The CDR3 nucleotides read TGTGCCAGCAGTTACGGGCCCTACGAGCAGTACTTC. The encoded protein is CASSYGPYEQYF. The chain uses TRBV6-6 and TRBJ2-7; no clear D gene. The germline V gene encodes CDR1 MNHNY and CDR2 SVGAGI (reference sequence). The CDR3 extends over 12 amino acids. V was pared by 2 bases and J by 2 bases, with 4 bases between.

Concerning this clone: Other DNA sequences in the same sample also yield this CDR3. The chain links TRBV29-1 to TRBJ2-1; weak D call: TRBD2 (5 bases). With 4 bases removed from V and 5 bases from J, the gap between germline ends came to 6 bases. CDR1 and CDR2 (germline): SQVTM, ANQGSEA. The CDR3 consists of 11 residues. The CDR3 DNA sequence: TGCAGCGTTGGAGCGGACAATGAGCAGTTCTTC. The encoded protein is CSVGADNEQFF.

To note about this clone: This sample also contains other DNA sequences that code for the same CDR3. The chain uses TRBV28 and TRBJ2-5; 8 positions match TRBD2. The CDR3 contains 17 residues. Looked up from germline, CDR1 is MDHEN and CDR2 is SYDVKM. J gave up 5 bases and V 1 base, and 12 bases lay outside the gene matches. In nucleotides, the CDR3 is TGTGCCAGCAGTTTATCTGGCGGGGGGTTGTATAGCGAGACCCAGTACTTC. Translation: CASSLSGGGLYSETQYF.

The chain links TRBV2 to TRBJ2-5; 7 positions agree with TRBD2. The CDR3 length is 13 residues. The V gene's germline CDR1 is SNHLY and CDR2 FYNNEI. Losses at the gene ends were 8 bases for V and 5 bases for J; bases not matched to a gene: 8. CDR3 protein: CASQQEGGETQYF. In DNA, the CDR3 is TGTGCCAGCCAGCAGGAGGGAGGGGAGACCCAGTACTTC. Full variable domain (rest looked up from reference TRBV2 and TRBJ2-5): EPEVTQTPSHQVTQMGQEVILRCVPISNHLYFYWYRQILGQKVEFLVSFYNNEISEKSEIFDDQFSVERPDGSNFTLKIRSTKLEDSAMYFCASQQEGGETQYFGPGTRLLVL.

The chain is built from TRBV19 and TRBJ2-6, with D unclear. Germline V gene sequence: CDR1 LNHDA, CDR2 SQIVND (reference sequence). CDR3 size: 16 residues. V was pared by 4 bases and J by 0 bases, with 10 bases between. DNA for the CDR3: TGTGCCAGTAGTACCCCGATTATCTCTGGGGCCAACGTCCTGACTTTC. Protein product: CASSTPIISGANVLTF. Combining the CDR3 with reference TRBV19 and TRBJ2-6 gives the whole variable domain DGGITQSPKYLFRKEGQNVTLSCEQNLNHDAMYWYRQDPGQGLRLIYYSQIVNDFQKGDIAEGYSVSREKKESFPLTVTSAQKNPTAFYLCASSTPIISGANVLTFGAGSRLTVL.

This clone qualifies as medium-sized. The same CDR3 arises from other DNA sequences in this sample as well. The J gene is TRBJ2-3, the V gene TRBV5-1; tentatively, D is TRBD2 (6 bases). CDR3 length: 15 residues. Germline V lookup: CDR1 SGHRS, CDR2 YFSETQ. Trimming removed 4 bases from V and 6 bases from J, with 18 bases in between. The CDR3 loop reads CASSPGTSGGDTQYF. The CDR3 DNA is TGCGCCAGCAGCCCAGGGACTTCAGGAGGGGATACGCAGTATTTT.

J is TRBJ2-1 and V is TRBV9, with D possibly matching TRBD1 (7 bases). V was shortened by 3 bases and J by 4 bases, with 14 bases between the two germline ends. The germline V gene encodes CDR1 SGDLS and CDR2 YYNGEE. CDR3 size: 15 residues. CDR3 bases: TGTGCCAGCAGCGCCTCTCAGGGGGGTTACAATGAGCAGTTCTTC. Its translation is CASSASQGGYNEQFF.

This rearrangement joins TRBV2 to TRBJ2-7; tentatively, D is TRBD1 or TRBD2 (5 bases each). Germline lookup yields CDR1 SNHLY and CDR2 FYNNEI. V gave up 7 bases and J gave up 6 bases, with 10 bases separating them. The CDR3 spans 11 residues. The CDR3 bases are TGTGCCAGCATGTTGGGGGTCGAGCAGTACTTC. Its translation: CASMLGVEQYF.

The V and J genes are TRBV18 and TRBJ1-3, with TRBD1 matching over 8 bases. Germline CDR1 is KGHSH and CDR2 is LQKENI. J was trimmed by 4 bases and V by 4 bases; bases with no gene match: 9. This CDR3 comprises 16 residues. CDR3 protein: CASSLEQGANGNTIYF. Here the CDR3 DNA reads TGTGCCAGCTCACTCGAGCAGGGGGCAAACGGAAACACCATATATTTT. Using reference TRBV18 and TRBJ1-3 for the parts outside the CDR3, the full variable domain is NAGVMQNPRHLVRRRGQEARLRCSPMKGHSHVYWYRQLPEEGLKFMVYLQKENIIDESGMPKERFSAEFPKEGPSILRIQQVVRGDSAAYFCASSLEQGANGNTIYFGEGSWLTVV.

CDR3 sequence reads: CASSNWGGETQYF. In nucleotides, the CDR3 is TGTGCCAGCAGTAACTGGGGGGGGGAGACCCAGTACTTC. This chain uses TRBV6-5 with TRBJ2-5, with 7 bases matching TRBD2. Germline lookup yields CDR1 MNHEY and CDR2 SVGAGI. Trimming removed 5 bases from V and 5 bases from J; junction bases left unmatched: 5. CDR3 length: 13 amino acids.

The genes are TRBV9 and TRBJ2-2; D is ambiguous. Trimming pared 4 bases from V and 6 bases from J, leaving 10 bases between. The CDR3 runs to 13 residues. Germline V lookup: CDR1 SGDLS, CDR2 YYNGEE. The chain's CDR3 is CASSPPAAGELFF. For the CDR3, the DNA is TGTGCCAGCAGCCCCCCCGCGGCCGGGGAGCTGTTTTTT.

The chain has TRBV12-5 and TRBJ2-1, with D maybe TRBD2 (5 bases). The germline CDR1 and CDR2 sequences are LGHNT and FRNRAP. The CDR3 has 13 residues. V lost 5 bases to trimming and J lost 9 bases, with 14 bases between them. The CDR3 sequence is CASGPPGVVEQFF. The CDR3 bases are TGTGCTAGTGGTCCCCCCGGGGTTGTTGAGCAGTTCTTC.

The chain couples TRBV2 to TRBJ2-3; 10 bases agree with TRBD1. J gave up 4 bases and V 6 bases, and 10 bases lay outside the gene matches. This CDR3 has 16 amino acids. The germline gives CDR1 SNHLY, CDR2 FYNNEI. The DNA of the CDR3 is TGTGCCAGCAGCGAACTAGGGACAGGGGCGGCAGATACGCAGTATTTT. Amino acid sequence: CASSELGTGAADTQYF.